This T cell receptor (beta chain) originates from a study of cytomegalovirus exposure and HLA in healthy donors. The PCR employed 60 Vbeta primers together with 13 Jbeta primers. Repertoires were generated with immunoSEQ multiplex PCR, while TCRdb's copy carries only in-frame clones and drops some. The sample holds about 200,000 clones; 65% to 85% are singletons and the top ten take roughly 3%. Germline V CDR1 and CDR2: MDHEN, SYDVKM. Trimming stripped 5 bases from V and 5 bases from J, with 12 bases between. The CDR3 runs to 13 residues. The specimen sequenced was PBMCs. This chain uses TRBV28 with TRBJ2-5; possibly TRBD1 for D (6 bases). This clonotype originated in a woman aged 30 to 39 in good health and CMV-seronegative. The CDR3 coding sequence is TGTGCCAGCAGTAAAGGACAGAGGGAGACCCAGTACTTC. It specifies CASSKGQRETQYF.